This T cell receptor (beta chain) stems from a study of T cells in Graves' hyperthyroidism and ophthalmopathy. The table lists this clonotype with many counts. Its antigen remains unidentified. Reasons for excluding patients were uncontrolled infection, other autoimmune disease, pregnancy or lactation. On the basis of clinical symptoms, serum thyroxine and TRAb, thyroid ultrasound and orbital computed tomography, diagnoses were made. TCR beta CDR3 region amplification was performed from RNA transcripts. The HTBI primer set served for first-round RT-PCR of the TCR CDR3. TCRdb itself ran the multiplex PCR reads through MiXCR, one entry per CDR3 protein. Of around 420,000 distinct CDR3 sequences listed, 15% to 18% were seen once; the top ten hold around 14%. Study-level results: Most thyroid-expanded clonotypes above 0.001 were also found in blood.

Germline CDR1 MDHEN, CDR2 SYDVKM. The CDR3 contains 14 residues. V lost 6 bases to trimming and J lost 0 bases; unmatched junction nucleotides: 1. The chain uses TRBV28 and TRBJ2-7; 11 nucleotides line up with TRBD2. The sample was blood. This clonotype was obtained from a woman younger than 30 with Graves' hyperthyroidism. Here the CDR3 reads CASSLAGGSYEQYF. The CDR3 nucleotides read TGTGCCAGCAGCCTAGCGGGAGGCTCCTACGAGCAGTACTTC.